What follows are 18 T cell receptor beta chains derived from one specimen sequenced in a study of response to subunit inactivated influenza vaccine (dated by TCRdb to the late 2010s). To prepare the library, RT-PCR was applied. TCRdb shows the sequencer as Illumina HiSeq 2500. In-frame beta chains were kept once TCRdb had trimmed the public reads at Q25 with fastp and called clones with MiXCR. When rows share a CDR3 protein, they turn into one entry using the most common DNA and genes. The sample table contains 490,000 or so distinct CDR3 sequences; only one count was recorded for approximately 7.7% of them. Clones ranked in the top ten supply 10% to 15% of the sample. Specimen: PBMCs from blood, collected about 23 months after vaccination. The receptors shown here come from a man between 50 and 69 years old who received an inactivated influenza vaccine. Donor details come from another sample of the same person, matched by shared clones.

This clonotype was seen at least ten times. The CDR3 loop reads CASSQDFYEQYF. The CDR3 coding sequence is TGTGCCAGCAGCCAAGATTTCTACGAGCAGTACTTC. V usage is TRBV14 and J usage is TRBJ2-7; D uncertain. This CDR3 has 12 amino acids. The V gene's germline CDR1 is SGHDN and CDR2 FVKESK. The germline V and J ends were trimmed by 0 bases and 3 bases, with 3 bases remaining between them.

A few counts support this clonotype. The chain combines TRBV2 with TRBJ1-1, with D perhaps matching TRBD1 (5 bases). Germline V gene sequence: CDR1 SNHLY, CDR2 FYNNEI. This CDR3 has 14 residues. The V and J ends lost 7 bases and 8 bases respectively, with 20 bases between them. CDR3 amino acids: CASKNDGARDEAFF. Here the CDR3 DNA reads TGTGCCAGCAAAAACGATGGGGCTAGAGACGAAGCTTTCTTT.

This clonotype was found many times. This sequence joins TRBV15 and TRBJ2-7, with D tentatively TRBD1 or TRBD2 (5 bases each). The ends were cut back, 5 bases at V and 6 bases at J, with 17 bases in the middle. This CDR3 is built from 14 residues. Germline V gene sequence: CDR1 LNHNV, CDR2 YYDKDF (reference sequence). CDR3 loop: CATSPRDGTSEQYF. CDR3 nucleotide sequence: TGTGCCACCAGCCCCCGGGACGGAACCTCCGAGCAGTACTTC. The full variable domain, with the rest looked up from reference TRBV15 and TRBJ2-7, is DAMVIQNPRYQVTQFGKPVTLSCSQTLNHNVMYWYQQKSSQAPKLLFHYYDKDFNNEADTPDNFQSRRPNTSFCFLDIRSPGLGDTAMYLCATSPRDGTSEQYFGPGTRLTVT.

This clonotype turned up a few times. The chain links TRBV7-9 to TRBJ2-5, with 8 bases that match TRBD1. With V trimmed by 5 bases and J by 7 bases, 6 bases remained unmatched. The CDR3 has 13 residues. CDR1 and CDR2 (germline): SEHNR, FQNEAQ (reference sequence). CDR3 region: CASSPQGAGTQYF. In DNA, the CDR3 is TGTGCCAGCAGCCCGCAGGGGGCGGGGACCCAGTACTTC.

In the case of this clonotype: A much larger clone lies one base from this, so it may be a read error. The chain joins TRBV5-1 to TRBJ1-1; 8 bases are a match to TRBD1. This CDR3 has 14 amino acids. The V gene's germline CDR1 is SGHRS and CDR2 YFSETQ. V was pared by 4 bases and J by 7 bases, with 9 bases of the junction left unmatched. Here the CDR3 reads CASSLGQEALEAFF. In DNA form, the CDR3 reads TGCGCCAGCAGCCTGGGACAGGAGGCTCTTGAAGCTTTCTTT. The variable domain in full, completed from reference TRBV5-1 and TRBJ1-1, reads KAGVTQTPRYLIKTRGQQVTLSCSPISGHRSVSWYQQTPGQGLQFLFEYFSETQRNKGNFPGRFSGRQFSNSRSEMNVSTLELGDSALYLCASSLGQEALEAFFGQGTRLTVV.

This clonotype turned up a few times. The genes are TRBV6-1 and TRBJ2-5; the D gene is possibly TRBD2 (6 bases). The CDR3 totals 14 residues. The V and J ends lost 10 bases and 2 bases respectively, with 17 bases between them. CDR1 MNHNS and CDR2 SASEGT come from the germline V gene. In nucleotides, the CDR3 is TGTGCCACCCCCCGTCTAGCGAAACAAGAGACCCAGTACTTC. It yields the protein CATPRLAKQETQYF.

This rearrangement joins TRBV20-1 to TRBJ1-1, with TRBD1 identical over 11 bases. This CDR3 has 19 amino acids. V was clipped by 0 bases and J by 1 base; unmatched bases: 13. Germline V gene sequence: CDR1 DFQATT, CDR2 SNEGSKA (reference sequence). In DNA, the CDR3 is TGCAGTGCTAGAGATCCCGGACAGGGGGCGAGAAATTGGAACACTGAAGCTTTCTTT. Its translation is CSARDPGQGARNWNTEAFF.

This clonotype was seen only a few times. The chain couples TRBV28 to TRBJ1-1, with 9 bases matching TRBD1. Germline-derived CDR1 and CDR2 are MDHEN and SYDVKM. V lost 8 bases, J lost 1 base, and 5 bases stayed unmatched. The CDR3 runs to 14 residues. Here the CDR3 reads CASGTGFWNTEAFF. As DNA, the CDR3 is TGTGCCAGCGGGACAGGGTTTTGGAACACTGAAGCTTTCTTT. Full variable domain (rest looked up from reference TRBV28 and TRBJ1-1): DVKVTQSSRYLVKRTGEKVFLECVQDMDHENMFWYRQDPGLGLRLIYFSYDVKMKEKGDIPEGYSVSREKKERFSLILESASTNQTSMYLCASGTGFWNTEAFFGQGTRLTVV.

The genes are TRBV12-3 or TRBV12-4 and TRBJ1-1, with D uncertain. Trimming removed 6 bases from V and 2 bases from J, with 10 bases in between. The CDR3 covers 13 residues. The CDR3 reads CASSIGVNTEAFF. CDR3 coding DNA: TGTGCCAGCAGCATAGGCGTAAACACTGAAGCTTTCTTT.

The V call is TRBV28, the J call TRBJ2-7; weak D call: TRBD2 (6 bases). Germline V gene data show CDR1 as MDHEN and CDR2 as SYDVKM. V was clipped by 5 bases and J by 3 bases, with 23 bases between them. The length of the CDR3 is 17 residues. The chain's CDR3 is CASSGIGTPRLSYEQYF. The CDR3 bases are TGTGCCAGCAGTGGAATTGGGACTCCTCGCCTTAGCTACGAGCAGTACTTC.

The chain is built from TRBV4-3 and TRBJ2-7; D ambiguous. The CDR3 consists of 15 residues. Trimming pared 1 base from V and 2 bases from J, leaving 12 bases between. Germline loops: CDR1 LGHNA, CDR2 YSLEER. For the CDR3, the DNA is TGCGCCAGCAGCCAAGCGGCAGGACCGACCTACGAGCAGTACTTC. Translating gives CASSQAAGPTYEQYF.

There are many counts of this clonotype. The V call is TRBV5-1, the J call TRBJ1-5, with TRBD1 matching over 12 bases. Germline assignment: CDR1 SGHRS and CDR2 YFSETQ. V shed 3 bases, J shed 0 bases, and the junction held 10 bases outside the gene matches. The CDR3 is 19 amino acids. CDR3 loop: CASSSRRDRGPYSNQPQHF. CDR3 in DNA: TGCGCCAGCAGCTCACGCCGGGACAGGGGGCCTTATAGCAATCAGCCCCAGCATTTT. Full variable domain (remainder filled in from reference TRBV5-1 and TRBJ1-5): KAGVTQTPRYLIKTRGQQVTLSCSPISGHRSVSWYQQTPGQGLQFLFEYFSETQRNKGNFPGRFSGRQFSNSRSEMNVSTLELGDSALYLCASSSRRDRGPYSNQPQHFGDGTRLSIL.

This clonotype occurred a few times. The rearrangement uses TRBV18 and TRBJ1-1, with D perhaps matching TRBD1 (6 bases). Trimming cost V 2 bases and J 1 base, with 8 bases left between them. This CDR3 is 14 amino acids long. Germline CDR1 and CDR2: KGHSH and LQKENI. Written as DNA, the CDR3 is TGTGCCAGCTCACCAAAGGGACAGAACACTGAAGCTTTCTTT. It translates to CASSPKGQNTEAFF.

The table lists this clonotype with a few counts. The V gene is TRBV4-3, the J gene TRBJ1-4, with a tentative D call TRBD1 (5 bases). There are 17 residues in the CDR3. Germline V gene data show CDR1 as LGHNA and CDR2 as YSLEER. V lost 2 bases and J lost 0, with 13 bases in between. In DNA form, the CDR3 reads TGCGCCAGCAGCCAAAAAAGGGGCGGCGCAACTAATGAAAAACTGTTTTTT. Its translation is CASSQKRGGATNEKLFF.

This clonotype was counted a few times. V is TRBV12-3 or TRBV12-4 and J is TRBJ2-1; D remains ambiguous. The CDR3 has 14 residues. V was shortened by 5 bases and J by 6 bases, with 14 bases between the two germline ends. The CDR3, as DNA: TGTGCCAGCAGTCCCCAGGTCCAGTCCAATGAGCAGTTCTTC. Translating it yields CASSPQVQSNEQFF.

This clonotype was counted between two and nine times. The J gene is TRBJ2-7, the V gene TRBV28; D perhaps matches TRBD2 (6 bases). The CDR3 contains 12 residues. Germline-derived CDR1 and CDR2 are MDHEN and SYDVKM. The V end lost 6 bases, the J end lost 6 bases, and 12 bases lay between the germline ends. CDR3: CASRTGSLEQYF. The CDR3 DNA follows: TGTGCCAGCAGAACCGGGAGCCTCGAGCAGTACTTC.

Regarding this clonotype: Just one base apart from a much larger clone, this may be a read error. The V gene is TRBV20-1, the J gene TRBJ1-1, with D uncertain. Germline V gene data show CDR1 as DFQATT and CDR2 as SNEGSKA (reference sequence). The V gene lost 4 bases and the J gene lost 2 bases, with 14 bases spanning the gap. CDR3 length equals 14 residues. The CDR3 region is CSATRAAPNTEAFF. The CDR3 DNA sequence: TGCAGTGCTACCCGGGCGGCGCCCAACACTGAAGCTTTCTTT.

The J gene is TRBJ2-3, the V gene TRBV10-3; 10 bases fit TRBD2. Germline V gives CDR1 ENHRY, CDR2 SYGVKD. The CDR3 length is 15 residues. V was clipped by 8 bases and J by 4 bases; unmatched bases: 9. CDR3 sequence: CAIGPAGGRADTQYF. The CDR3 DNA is TGTGCCATCGGTCCAGCGGGGGGGCGGGCAGATACGCAGTATTTT.